Listed below are T cell receptor beta chains from one sample, sequenced in a study of blood T cell repertoires in COVID-19. Assay used: immunoSEQ multiplex PCR; TCRdb lists only in-frame clones, some missing. The sample contains about 250,000 clones, around 79% of which appear only once. Material: peripheral blood. The source is a woman aged 80 or older with acute or convalescent COVID-19. CDR3s include the opening cysteine and the closing phenylalanine or tryptophan. A D gene is named only where the DNA matches it firmly. Only part of the rows carry a size: once, few, many, or a class if the clone is expanded.

D gene: TRBD1; J gene: TRBJ2-7; V gene: TRBV29-1; clone size: -; CDR3 protein: CSATRDRGTYEQYF; CDR3 DNA: TGCAGCGCAACTCGGGACAGGGGAACCTACGAGCAGTACTTC
D gene: TRBD1; J gene: TRBJ2-5; V gene: TRBV6-5; clone size: -; CDR3 protein: CASSSRTGRETQYF; CDR3 DNA: TGTGCCAGCAGTAGCCGGACAGGGCGGGAGACCCAGTACTTC
D gene: -; J gene: TRBJ1-2; V gene: TRBV19; clone size: -; CDR3 protein: CASSIDLDYGYTF; CDR3 DNA: TGTGCCAGTAGTATAGATCTCGACTATGGCTACACCTTC
D gene: TRBD2; J gene: TRBJ2-3; V gene: TRBV10-3; clone size: -; CDR3 protein: CAISESRSSGGPLDTQYF; CDR3 DNA: TGTGCCATCAGTGAGTCTCGGTCTTCGGGAGGGCCGTTAGATACGCAGTATTTT
D gene: TRBD1; J gene: TRBJ1-2; V gene: TRBV7-9; clone size: -; CDR3 protein: CASSSGVGDRGADGYTF; CDR3 DNA: TGTGCCAGCAGCTCTGGAGTAGGGGACAGGGGAGCGGATGGCTACACCTTC
D gene: -; J gene: TRBJ1-2; V gene: TRBV12-3/TRBV12-4; clone size: -; CDR3 protein: CANARGGHGYTF; CDR3 DNA: TGTGCCAACGCCCGGGGGGGGCATGGCTACACCTTC
D gene: -; J gene: TRBJ2-1; V gene: TRBV19; clone size: -; CDR3 protein: CASSYLATYSYNEQFF; CDR3 DNA: TGTGCCAGTAGTTACCTAGCGACTTACTCCTACAATGAGCAGTTCTTC
D gene: -; J gene: TRBJ2-5; V gene: TRBV6-5; clone size: -; CDR3 protein: CASSRQETQYF; CDR3 DNA: TGTGCCAGCAGTCGCCAAGAGACCCAGTACTTC
D gene: TRBD1; J gene: TRBJ1-1; V gene: TRBV10-3; clone size: -; CDR3 protein: CAISEFRDRHNTEAFF; CDR3 DNA: TGTGCCATCAGTGAGTTCCGGGACAGACATAACACTGAAGCTTTCTTT
D gene: -; J gene: TRBJ1-3; V gene: TRBV18; clone size: -; CDR3 protein: CASSPVRDSGNTIYF; CDR3 DNA: TGTGCCAGCTCACCTGTCAGGGACTCTGGAAACACCATATATTTT
D gene: -; J gene: TRBJ2-6; V gene: TRBV6-6; clone size: -; CDR3 protein: CASTNSGANVLTF; CDR3 DNA: TGTGCCAGCACCAACTCTGGGGCCAACGTCCTGACTTTC
D gene: -; J gene: TRBJ1-2; V gene: TRBV12-3/TRBV12-4; clone size: -; CDR3 protein: CASSSSGVHGYTF; CDR3 DNA: TGTGCCAGCAGTTCATCGGGGGTCCATGGCTACACCTTC
D gene: -; J gene: TRBJ2-5; V gene: TRBV18; clone size: -; CDR3 protein: CASSGGIQETQYF; CDR3 DNA: TGTGCCAGCTCAGGAGGGATCCAAGAGACCCAGTACTTC
D gene: TRBD2; J gene: TRBJ2-1; V gene: TRBV5-8; clone size: -; CDR3 protein: CASNLGERGGPNEQFF; CDR3 DNA: TGTGCCAGCAACCTTGGTGAGCGGGGGGGCCCGAATGAGCAGTTCTTC
D gene: -; J gene: TRBJ1-4; V gene: TRBV27; clone size: -; CDR3 protein: CASKASTGTNEKLFF; CDR3 DNA: TGTGCCAGCAAAGCCTCGACAGGAACTAATGAAAAACTGTTTTTT
D gene: TRBD2; J gene: TRBJ2-1; V gene: TRBV11-3; clone size: -; CDR3 protein: CASSLGTSLLNEQFF; CDR3 DNA: TGTGCCAGCAGCTTAGGGACTAGCCTTCTCAATGAGCAGTTCTTC
D gene: -; J gene: TRBJ1-2; V gene: TRBV5-1; clone size: -; CDR3 protein: CASSLDPGVFYGYTF; CDR3 DNA: TGCGCCAGCAGCTTGGATCCCGGGGTTTTCTATGGCTACACCTTC
D gene: -; J gene: TRBJ2-7; V gene: TRBV19; clone size: -; CDR3 protein: CASSIGGGNRPEQYF; CDR3 DNA: TGTGCCAGTAGTATAGGAGGCGGGAACCGACCGGAGCAGTACTTC
D gene: TRBD1; J gene: TRBJ1-3; V gene: TRBV12-5; clone size: -; CDR3 protein: CASGSNRDRGQLFGNTIYF; CDR3 DNA: TGTGCTAGTGGTTCAAACCGGGACAGGGGTCAACTCTTCGGAAACACCATATATTTT
D gene: -; J gene: TRBJ1-5; V gene: TRBV6-2/TRBV6-3; clone size: -; CDR3 protein: CASSYRSAGPQRPQHF; CDR3 DNA: TGTGCCAGCAGTTACAGGTCCGCAGGCCCCCAACGGCCCCAGCATTTT
D gene: TRBD1; J gene: TRBJ2-3; V gene: TRBV29-1; clone size: -; CDR3 protein: CSVGQGAGDTQYF; CDR3 DNA: TGCAGCGTGGGACAGGGGGCGGGAGATACGCAGTATTTT
D gene: -; J gene: TRBJ1-1; V gene: TRBV6-6; clone size: -; CDR3 protein: CASRTPGDVTEAFF; CDR3 DNA: TGTGCCAGCAGAACCCCAGGGGACGTCACTGAAGCTTTCTTT
D gene: -; J gene: TRBJ2-4; V gene: TRBV30; clone size: -; CDR3 protein: CAWSHYGRAKNIQYF; CDR3 DNA: TGTGCCTGGAGTCATTACGGTCGCGCCAAAAACATTCAGTACTTC
D gene: -; J gene: TRBJ2-2; V gene: TRBV6-5; clone size: -; CDR3 protein: CASSRVQTNTGELFF; CDR3 DNA: TGTGCCAGCAGCCGAGTACAGACGAACACCGGGGAGCTGTTTTTT
D gene: -; J gene: TRBJ1-3; V gene: TRBV3-1/TRBV3-2; clone size: -; CDR3 protein: CASSQENFWGPGNTIYF; CDR3 DNA: TGTGCCAGCAGCCAAGAGAACTTTTGGGGCCCTGGAAACACCATATATTTT
D gene: -; J gene: TRBJ2-3; V gene: TRBV5-4; clone size: -; CDR3 protein: CASSLDRGDTQYF; CDR3 DNA: TGTGCCAGCAGCTTGGATAGGGGGGATACGCAGTATTTT
D gene: -; J gene: TRBJ2-3; V gene: TRBV19; clone size: -; CDR3 protein: CASSPSIDTQYF; CDR3 DNA: TGTGCCAGTAGTCCCTCTATAGATACGCAGTATTTT
D gene: TRBD1; J gene: TRBJ1-5; V gene: TRBV6-5; clone size: -; CDR3 protein: CASTVRGDQPQHF; CDR3 DNA: TGTGCCAGCACAGTCAGGGGGGATCAGCCCCAGCATTTT
D gene: TRBD1; J gene: TRBJ1-1; V gene: TRBV5-1; clone size: -; CDR3 protein: CASSLGTGLNTEAFF; CDR3 DNA: TGCGCCAGCAGCCTGGGGACAGGTCTGAACACTGAAGCTTTCTTT
D gene: TRBD1; J gene: TRBJ2-1; V gene: TRBV18; clone size: once; CDR3 protein: CASSLGQGITYNEQFF; CDR3 DNA: TGTGCCAGCTCACTCGGACAGGGGATAACCTACAATGAGCAGTTCTTC
D gene: TRBD1; J gene: TRBJ1-6; V gene: TRBV25-1; clone size: -; CDR3 protein: CASRQGAYNSPLHF; CDR3 DNA: TGTGCCAGTCGACAGGGGGCGTACAATTCACCCCTCCACTTT
D gene: -; J gene: TRBJ1-6; V gene: TRBV3-1/TRBV3-2; clone size: -; CDR3 protein: CASSQRGGAGDSPLHF; CDR3 DNA: TGTGCCAGCAGCCAGCGCGGGGGGGCTGGGGATTCACCCCTCCACTTT
D gene: TRBD2; J gene: TRBJ2-3; V gene: TRBV4-2; clone size: few; CDR3 protein: CASSQGGTSGRVRDTQYF; CDR3 DNA: TGTGCCAGCAGCCAAGGAGGGACTAGCGGGAGAGTTCGAGATACGCAGTATTTT
D gene: TRBD1; J gene: TRBJ1-2; V gene: TRBV19; clone size: -; CDR3 protein: CASLGQGFYGYTF; CDR3 DNA: TGTGCCAGCTTGGGACAGGGGTTCTATGGCTACACCTTC
D gene: -; J gene: TRBJ1-1; V gene: TRBV9; clone size: -; CDR3 protein: CASSWGGGGNTEAFF; CDR3 DNA: TGTGCCAGCAGCTGGGGCGGTGGTGGGAACACTGAAGCTTTCTTT
D gene: -; J gene: TRBJ2-3; V gene: TRBV4-3; clone size: -; CDR3 protein: CASSQDVSAPTDTQYF; CDR3 DNA: TGCGCCAGCAGCCAAGATGTCAGCGCCCCCACAGATACGCAGTATTTT
D gene: TRBD2; J gene: TRBJ2-7; V gene: TRBV6-6; clone size: -; CDR3 protein: CASSPGPGTSGSFYEQYF; CDR3 DNA: TGTGCCAGCAGTCCGGGACCCGGGACTAGCGGATCTTTCTACGAGCAGTACTTC
D gene: TRBD1; J gene: TRBJ1-2; V gene: TRBV5-1; clone size: -; CDR3 protein: CASSSGQGEGGYTF; CDR3 DNA: TGCGCCAGCAGCTCAGGACAGGGAGAAGGGGGCTACACCTTC
D gene: TRBD2; J gene: TRBJ2-3; V gene: TRBV27; clone size: -; CDR3 protein: CASSRKTSGGSRDTQYF; CDR3 DNA: TGTGCCAGCAGCCGTAAAACTAGCGGGGGGTCCAGAGATACGCAGTATTTT
D gene: TRBD1; J gene: TRBJ1-4; V gene: TRBV25-1; clone size: -; CDR3 protein: CASNSGQNNEKLFF; CDR3 DNA: TGTGCCAGCAATTCGGGACAGAATAATGAAAAACTGTTTTTT
D gene: TRBD1; J gene: TRBJ1-2; V gene: TRBV19; clone size: -; CDR3 protein: CASTRQGSYGYTF; CDR3 DNA: TGTGCCAGTACTAGACAGGGGTCCTATGGCTACACCTTC
D gene: -; J gene: TRBJ2-5; V gene: TRBV7-8; clone size: -; CDR3 protein: CASSLRIAGPQTAQYF; CDR3 DNA: TGTGCCAGCAGCTTAAGAATTGCAGGGCCCCAAACGGCCCAGTACTTC
D gene: -; J gene: TRBJ2-2; V gene: TRBV6-1; clone size: many; CDR3 protein: CASSEAFNGELFF; CDR3 DNA: TGTGCCAGCAGTGAAGCCTTTAACGGGGAGCTGTTTTTT
D gene: -; J gene: TRBJ1-6; V gene: TRBV19; clone size: once; CDR3 protein: CASSMGGRLNSPLHF; CDR3 DNA: TGTGCCAGTAGTATGGGAGGCAGATTGAATTCACCCCTCCACTTT
D gene: -; J gene: TRBJ1-2; V gene: TRBV30; clone size: -; CDR3 protein: CAWTAGGNYGYTF; CDR3 DNA: TGTGCCTGGACTGCGGGGGGGAACTATGGCTACACCTTC
D gene: -; J gene: TRBJ1-5; V gene: TRBV6-5; clone size: -; CDR3 protein: CASSSRDTGGNQPQHF; CDR3 DNA: TGTGCCAGCAGTTCCCGGGACACTGGGGGTAATCAGCCCCAGCATTTT
D gene: TRBD2; J gene: TRBJ2-3; V gene: TRBV28; clone size: -; CDR3 protein: CASSTSGGLTDTQYF; CDR3 DNA: TGTGCCAGCTCGACTAGCGGGGGCCTCACAGATACGCAGTATTTT
D gene: -; J gene: TRBJ1-4; V gene: TRBV6-5; clone size: -; CDR3 protein: CASSSRGFTNEKLFF; CDR3 DNA: TGTGCCAGCAGTTCGCGGGGTTTTACTAATGAAAAACTGTTTTTT
D gene: -; J gene: TRBJ1-4; V gene: TRBV7-9; clone size: -; CDR3 protein: CASSFGGGTNEKLFF; CDR3 DNA: TGTGCCAGCAGCTTCGGAGGAGGGACTAATGAAAAACTGTTTTTT
D gene: -; J gene: TRBJ2-3; V gene: TRBV29-1; clone size: -; CDR3 protein: CSVNRVDTQYF; CDR3 DNA: TGCAGCGTTAACAGGGTAGATACGCAGTATTTT
D gene: -; J gene: TRBJ1-2; V gene: TRBV27; clone size: -; CDR3 protein: CASRTLFRGNYGYTF; CDR3 DNA: TGTGCCAGCAGAACCCTTTTTAGGGGGAACTATGGCTACACCTTC
D gene: -; J gene: TRBJ1-2; V gene: TRBV25-1; clone size: -; CDR3 protein: CASSDNRNYGYTF; CDR3 DNA: TGTGCCAGCAGTGACAACAGAAACTATGGCTACACCTTC
D gene: -; J gene: TRBJ2-1; V gene: TRBV29-1; clone size: -; CDR3 protein: CSASDLYNEQFF; CDR3 DNA: TGCAGCGCCTCAGACTTATACAATGAGCAGTTCTTC
D gene: -; J gene: TRBJ2-1; V gene: TRBV3-1/TRBV3-2; clone size: -; CDR3 protein: CASSQGGGGYEQFF; CDR3 DNA: TGTGCCAGCAGCCAAGGAGGGGGAGGGTATGAGCAGTTCTTC
D gene: -; J gene: TRBJ1-1; V gene: TRBV2; clone size: -; CDR3 protein: CASSDTSYEAFF; CDR3 DNA: TGTGCCAGCAGTGACACTTCTTATGAAGCTTTCTTT
D gene: TRBD1; J gene: TRBJ1-2; V gene: TRBV5-1; clone size: -; CDR3 protein: CASSPTGGYENYGYTF; CDR3 DNA: TGCGCCAGCAGCCCCACAGGGGGCTACGAGAACTATGGCTACACCTTC
D gene: -; J gene: TRBJ1-4; V gene: TRBV5-6; clone size: -; CDR3 protein: CASSSDMANEKLFF; CDR3 DNA: TGTGCCAGCAGCTCGGACATGGCTAATGAAAAACTGTTTTTT
D gene: TRBD2; J gene: TRBJ2-5; V gene: TRBV7-7; clone size: -; CDR3 protein: CASSPRLAGGRETQYF; CDR3 DNA: TGTGCCAGCAGCCCCCGACTAGCGGGGGGCAGGGAGACCCAGTACTTC
D gene: -; J gene: TRBJ1-3; V gene: TRBV6-2/TRBV6-3; clone size: -; CDR3 protein: CASSGQFDPIWRYF; CDR3 DNA: TGTGCCAGCAGTGGACAGTTCGACCCCATATGGAGGTATTTT
D gene: -; J gene: TRBJ2-3; V gene: TRBV11-1; clone size: few; CDR3 protein: CASSFGPSGTQYF; CDR3 DNA: TGTGCCAGCAGCTTTGGGCCAAGTGGTACGCAGTATTTT